This TCR beta chain appears in the sequencing data of a study of shared clonotypes between healthy human individuals. Study in general: In total, the donors were a couple of women and three men aged 18 to 49.

Study results and limitations: Clonotype sharing among the donors was expected to vary with sequencing depth.

Terminally differentiated effector memory CD45RA+ cells were left out of the naive CD8 fraction, which was CD45RO-negative and positively selected for CCR7. Participating donors were healthy, HIV-negative adults free of recent acute infections or vaccinations. Remarks on this clone: As yet, its antigen is unknown.

J gave up 6 bases and V 4 bases, and 6 bases lay outside the gene matches. This CDR3 contains 15 residues. The germline gives CDR1 MNHEY, CDR2 SVGAGI. It was at deep level that the assay was run. TCRdb's copy holds only in-frame clones and misses some; the assay was immunoSEQ multiplex PCR. The sample consists of 2 million to 2.5 million clones, about 95% of them appearing once. This clonotype originated in a man aged 18 to 29 in good health. V and J are TRBV6-5 and TRBJ2-1; 10 bases line up with TRBD1. Sequencing was done on a sample of naive CD8+ T cells sorted from blood. CDR3 sequence (DNA): TGTGCCAGCAGTTGGGGACAGGGGTTAAGCAATGAGCAGTTCTTC. It codes for CASSWGQGLSNEQFF.